Following are 5 T cell receptor beta chains from one sample sequenced in a study of T cell responses to AZD1222 COVID-19 vaccine. Using immunoSEQ multiplex PCR, the repertoire was profiled, and TCRdb retains in-frame clones only, with some absent. The top ten clones hold less than 9.5% of a sample with some 150,000 clones, approximately 85% of them seen once. Sample: peripheral blood, taken 28 days after the second dose of the MenACWY control vaccine. The receptors were sampled from an adult who received the MenACWY meningococcal vaccine as a control.

The chain is built from TRBV5-1 and TRBJ2-7; TRBD1 agrees at 9 bases. After removal of 1 base from V and 7 bases from J, the junction contained 15 bases not matched to a gene. The germline V gene has CDR1 SGHRS and CDR2 YFSETQ. The CDR3 runs to 17 residues. The CDR3 sequence is CASSLSFSQGARREQYF. CDR3 coding DNA: TGCGCCAGCAGCTTGTCTTTCTCACAGGGGGCGCGAAGGGAGCAGTACTTC. The full variable domain, rest sourced from reference TRBV5-1 and TRBJ2-7, is KAGVTQTPRYLIKTRGQQVTLSCSPISGHRSVSWYQQTPGQGLQFLFEYFSETQRNKGNFPGRFSGRQFSNSRSEMNVSTLELGDSALYLCASSLSFSQGARREQYFGPGTRLTVT.

The chain uses TRBV18 and TRBJ1-2, with a tentative D call TRBD1 (6 bases). Germline lookup yields CDR1 KGHSH and CDR2 LQKENI. The CDR3 sequence is 17 residues long. V was trimmed by 0 bases and J by 8 bases, leaving 22 bases between them. Here the CDR3 reads CASSPPGFLQGLTGYTF. The CDR3 DNA reads TGTGCCAGCTCACCACCAGGATTTCTGCAGGGGTTGACCGGCTACACCTTC.

This chain joins TRBV3-1 (or the pseudogene TRBV3-2) and TRBJ2-3; no definite D call. Per germline, CDR1 LGHDT and CDR2 YNNKEL (reference sequence). There are 15 residues in the CDR3. V lost 1 base and J 0 bases, leaving 8 bases between the germline ends. The CDR3 bases are TGTGCCAGCAGCCAAGGGATACAAAGCACAGATACGCAGTATTTT. Amino acid sequence: CASSQGIQSTDTQYF.

The chain carries TRBV6-5 and TRBJ2-2; D unresolved. The V end lost 6 bases, the J end lost 5 bases, and 10 bases lay between the germline ends. The germline V gene encodes CDR1 MNHEY and CDR2 SVGAGI. The CDR3 totals 13 residues. The DNA of the CDR3 is TGTGCCAGCAGCCGAACGAGGACCGGGGAGCTGTTTTTT. This codes for CASSRTRTGELFF.

The chain couples TRBV28 to TRBJ1-2; no reliable D call. Trimming cost V 6 bases and J 4 bases, with 18 bases left between them. Germline V gives CDR1 MDHEN, CDR2 SYDVKM. The length of the CDR3 is 15 residues. The DNA of the CDR3 is TGTGCCAGCAGACTAGGCGGTCTTAATCCCTATGGCTACACCTTC. It codes for CASRLGGLNPYGYTF.